This TCR beta chain emerged from a study of molecular identifiers for immune sequencing clone quantification. At least ten counts were recorded for this clonotype. Its antigen is not identified. With 0 bases removed from V and 10 bases from J, the gap between germline ends came to 5 bases. Germline loops: CDR1 KGHDR, CDR2 SFDVKD. CDR3 length equals 12 residues. Via MiXCR, TCRdb re-called the PCR reads, giving one row per CDR3 protein. The sample lists some 680,000 distinct CDR3 sequences; 25% were seen once. Study-level points and caveats: Whereas naive cells kept under 1% of molecules in clones above 20 RNA copies, such clones held over 97% in effectors.

The genes are TRBV24-1 and TRBJ2-2, with no clear D. This TCR was sampled from a human donor in good health. Some libraries in this study had Jurkat cell RNA spiked in. The specimen was naive CD8+ T cells from blood, with Jurkat cell RNA spiked in. Subset in this sample: FACS-sorted CD8+CD4-CCR7+CD45RA+ naive T cells. This chain's CDR3 is CATSDLREELFF. The CDR3 DNA reads as TGTGCCACCAGTGATTTGCGAGAGGAGCTGTTTTTT.